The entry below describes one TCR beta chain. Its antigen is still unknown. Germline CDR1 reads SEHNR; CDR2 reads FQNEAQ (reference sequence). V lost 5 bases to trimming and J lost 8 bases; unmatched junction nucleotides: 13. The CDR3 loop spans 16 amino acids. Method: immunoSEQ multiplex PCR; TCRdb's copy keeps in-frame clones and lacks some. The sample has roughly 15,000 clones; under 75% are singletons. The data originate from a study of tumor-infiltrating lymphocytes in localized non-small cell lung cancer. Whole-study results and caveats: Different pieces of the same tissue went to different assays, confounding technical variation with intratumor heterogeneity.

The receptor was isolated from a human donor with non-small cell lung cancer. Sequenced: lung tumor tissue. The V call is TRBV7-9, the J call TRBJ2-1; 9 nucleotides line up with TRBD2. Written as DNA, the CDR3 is TGTGCCAGCAGCCCCCTAGGGACTAGCAAAGGCGATGAGCAGTTCTTC. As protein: CASSPLGTSKGDEQFF.